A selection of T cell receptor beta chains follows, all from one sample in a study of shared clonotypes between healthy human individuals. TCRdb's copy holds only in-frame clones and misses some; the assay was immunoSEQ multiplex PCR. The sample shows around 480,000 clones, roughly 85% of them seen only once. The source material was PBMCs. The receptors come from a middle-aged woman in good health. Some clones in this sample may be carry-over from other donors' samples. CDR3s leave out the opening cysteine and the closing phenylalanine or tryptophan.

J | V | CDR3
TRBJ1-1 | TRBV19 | ASSISIAFLAEAF
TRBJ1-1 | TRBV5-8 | ASSPPGKYTEAF
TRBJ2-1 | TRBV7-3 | ASSQGRYNEQF
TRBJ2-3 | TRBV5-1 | ASNRDGNTDTQY
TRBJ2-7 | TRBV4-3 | ASSQTSGYYEQY
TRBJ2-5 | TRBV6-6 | ASSSPTSGAQETQY
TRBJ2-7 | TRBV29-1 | SVGARVGYEQY
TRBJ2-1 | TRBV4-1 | ASRLQLGPYNEQF
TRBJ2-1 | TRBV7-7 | ASSRDRDNEQF
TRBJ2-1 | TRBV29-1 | SVAQAGGSEQF